This T cell receptor (beta chain) was recorded in a study of blood T cell repertoires in COVID-19. Assignment of participants to cohorts was predicated upon participant-reported clinical history. The protocol was immunoSEQ multiplex PCR, while the TCRdb copy is restricted to in-frame clones and leaves out a portion. There are 310,000 or so clones in the sample; roughly 90% occur only once, and approximately 1.2% lies in the top ten. The germline V gene has CDR1 MNHEY and CDR2 SVGAGI. The CDR3 contains 14 residues. Trimming took 5 bases from V and 4 from J; bases not matched to a gene: 3. The clonotype was recovered from a woman aged 25 to 39 who had recovered from COVID-19. The chain combines TRBV6-5 with TRBJ2-1, with TRBD1 matching over 9 bases. Source material: PBMCs or T cells enriched from blood (not recorded which). The chain's CDR3 is CASSPGTGYNEQFF. CDR3 nucleotide sequence: TGTGCCAGCAGTCCGGGGACAGGGTACAATGAGCAGTTCTTC.